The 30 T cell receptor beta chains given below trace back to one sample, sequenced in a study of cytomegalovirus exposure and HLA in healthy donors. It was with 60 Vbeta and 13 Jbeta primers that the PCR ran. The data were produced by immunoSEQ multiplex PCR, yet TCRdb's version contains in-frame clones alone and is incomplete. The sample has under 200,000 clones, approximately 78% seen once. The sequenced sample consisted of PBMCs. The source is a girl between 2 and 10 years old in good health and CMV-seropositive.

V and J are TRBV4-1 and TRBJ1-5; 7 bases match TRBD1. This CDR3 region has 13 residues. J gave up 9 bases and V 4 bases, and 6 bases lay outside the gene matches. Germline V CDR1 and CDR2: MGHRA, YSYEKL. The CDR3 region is CASSPSQGTPQHF. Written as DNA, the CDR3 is TGCGCCAGCAGCCCCTCACAGGGGACGCCCCAGCATTTT.

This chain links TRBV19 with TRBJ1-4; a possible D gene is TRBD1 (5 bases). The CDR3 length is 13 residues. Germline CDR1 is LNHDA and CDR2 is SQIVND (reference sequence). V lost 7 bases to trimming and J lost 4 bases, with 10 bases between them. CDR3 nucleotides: TGTGCCAGTACAAGGCAGGGTAATGAAAAACTGTTTTTT. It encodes CASTRQGNEKLFF. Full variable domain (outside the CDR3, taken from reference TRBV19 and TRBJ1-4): DGGITQSPKYLFRKEGQNVTLSCEQNLNHDAMYWYRQDPGQGLRLIYYSQIVNDFQKGDIAEGYSVSREKKESFPLTVTSAQKNPTAFYLCASTRQGNEKLFFGSGTQLSVL.

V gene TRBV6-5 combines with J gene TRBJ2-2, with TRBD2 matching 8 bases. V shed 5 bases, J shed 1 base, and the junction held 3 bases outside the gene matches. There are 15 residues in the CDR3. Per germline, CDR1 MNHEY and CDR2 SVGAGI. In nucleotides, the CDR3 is TGTGCCAGCAGTCAAACTAGCGGGAACACCGGGGAGCTGTTTTTT. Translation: CASSQTSGNTGELFF.

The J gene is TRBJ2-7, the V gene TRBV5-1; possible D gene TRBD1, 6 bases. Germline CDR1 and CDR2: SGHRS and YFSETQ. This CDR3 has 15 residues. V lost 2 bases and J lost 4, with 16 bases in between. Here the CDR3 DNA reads TGCGCCAGCAGCTTATCCTCGGGACACCTTTACGAGCAGTACTTC. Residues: CASSLSSGHLYEQYF.

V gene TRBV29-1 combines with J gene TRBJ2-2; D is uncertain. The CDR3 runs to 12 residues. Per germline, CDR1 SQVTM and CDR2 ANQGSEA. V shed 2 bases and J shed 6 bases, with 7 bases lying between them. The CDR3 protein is CSVEFEPGELFF. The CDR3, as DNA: TGCAGCGTTGAATTTGAGCCCGGGGAGCTGTTTTTT.

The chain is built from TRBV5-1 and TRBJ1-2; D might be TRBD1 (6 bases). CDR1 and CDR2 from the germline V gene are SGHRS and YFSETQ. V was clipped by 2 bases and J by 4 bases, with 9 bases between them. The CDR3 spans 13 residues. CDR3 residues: CASSLQGFYGYTF. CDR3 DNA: TGCGCCAGCAGCTTACAGGGTTTCTATGGCTACACCTTC.

CDR3 sequence (DNA): TGTGCCATCAGTGAGGGGGCGGGGGAGACCCAGTACTTC. This gives the protein CAISEGAGETQYF. The V call is TRBV10-3, the J call TRBJ2-5; maybe TRBD2 (6 bases). CDR1 ENHRY and CDR2 SYGVKD come from the germline V gene. This CDR3 contains 13 residues. V shed 2 bases and J shed 5 bases, with 9 bases lying between them.

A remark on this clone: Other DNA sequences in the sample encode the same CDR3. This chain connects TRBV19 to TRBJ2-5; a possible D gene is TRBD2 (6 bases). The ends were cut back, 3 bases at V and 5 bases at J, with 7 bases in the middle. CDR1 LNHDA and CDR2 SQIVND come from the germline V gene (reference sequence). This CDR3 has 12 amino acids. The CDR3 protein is CASSIGGETQYF. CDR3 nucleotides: TGTGCCAGTAGTATCGGAGGGGAGACCCAGTACTTC.

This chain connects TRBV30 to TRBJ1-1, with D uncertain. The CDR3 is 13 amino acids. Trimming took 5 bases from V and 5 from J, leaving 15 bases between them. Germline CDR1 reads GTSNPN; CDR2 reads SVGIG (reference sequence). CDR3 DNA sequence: TGTGCCTGGGCTCGGGTCGGAGAAACTGAAGCTTTCTTT. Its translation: CAWARVGETEAFF.

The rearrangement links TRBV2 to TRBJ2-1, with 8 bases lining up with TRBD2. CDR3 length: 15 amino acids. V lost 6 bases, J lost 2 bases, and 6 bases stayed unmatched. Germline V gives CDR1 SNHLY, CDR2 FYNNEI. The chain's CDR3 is CASRASGSAYNEQFF. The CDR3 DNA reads TGTGCCAGCAGGGCTAGCGGGTCGGCCTACAATGAGCAGTTCTTC.

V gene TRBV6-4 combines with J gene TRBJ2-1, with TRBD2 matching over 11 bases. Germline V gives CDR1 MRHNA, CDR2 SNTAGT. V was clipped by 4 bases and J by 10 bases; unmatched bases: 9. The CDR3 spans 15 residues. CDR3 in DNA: TGTGCCAGCAGTGCCGTAACTAGCGGGAGTAGCGAGCAGTTCTTC. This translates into CASSAVTSGSSEQFF.

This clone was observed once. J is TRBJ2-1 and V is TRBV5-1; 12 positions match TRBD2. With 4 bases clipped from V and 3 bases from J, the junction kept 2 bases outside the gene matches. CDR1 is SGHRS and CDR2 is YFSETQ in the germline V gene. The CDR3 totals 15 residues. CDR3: CASSGGLAGYNEQFF. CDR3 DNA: TGCGCCAGCAGCGGGGGACTAGCGGGCTACAATGAGCAGTTCTTC.

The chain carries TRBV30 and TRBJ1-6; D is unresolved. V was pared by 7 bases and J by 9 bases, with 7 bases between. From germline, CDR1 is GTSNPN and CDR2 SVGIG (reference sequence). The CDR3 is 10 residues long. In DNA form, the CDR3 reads TGTGCCTCCCCCGGTTCACCCCTCCACTTT. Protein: CASPGSPLHF.

The CDR3 protein is CASSRGLIQETQYF. DNA of the CDR3: TGTGCCAGCAGTCGGGGACTGATCCAAGAGACCCAGTACTTC. The genes are TRBV27 and TRBJ2-5; D perhaps matches TRBD2 (6 bases). With 5 bases removed from V and 1 base from J, the gap between germline ends came to 11 bases. This CDR3 comprises 14 residues. In germline, CDR1 is MNHEY, CDR2 SMNVEV (reference sequence).

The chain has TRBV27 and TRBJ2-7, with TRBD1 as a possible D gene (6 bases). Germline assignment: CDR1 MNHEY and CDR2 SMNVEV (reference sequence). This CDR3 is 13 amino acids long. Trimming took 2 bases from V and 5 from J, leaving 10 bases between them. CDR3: CASSLNRVNEQYF. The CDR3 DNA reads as TGTGCCAGCAGTTTAAACAGGGTAAACGAGCAGTACTTC.

The CDR3 loop is CASTPPGREKLFF. As DNA, the CDR3 is TGTGCCAGCACACCTCCTGGGCGTGAAAAACTGTTTTTT. This chain links TRBV6-6 with TRBJ1-4, with D hard to call. Trimming removed 7 bases at V and 7 bases at J, with 13 bases between. Germline V CDR1 and CDR2: MNHNY, SVGAGI (reference sequence). The CDR3 spans 13 residues.

CDR3 sequence reads: CASRGAGVNTEAFF. The CDR3 DNA follows: TGTGCCAGCAGGGGGGCAGGAGTGAACACTGAAGCTTTCTTT. This sequence joins TRBV28 and TRBJ1-1, with D tentatively TRBD1 (6 bases). The CDR3 consists of 14 residues. Germline assignment: CDR1 MDHEN and CDR2 SYDVKM. Trimming took off 6 bases at V and 0 bases at J, with 11 bases between the two ends.

CDR3 sequence: CASSLGAGAQETQYF. For the CDR3, the DNA is TGCGCCAGCAGCTTGGGGGCGGGAGCGCAAGAGACCCAGTACTTC. The chain couples TRBV5-1 to TRBJ2-5, with 7 bases identical to TRBD2. Germline V lookup: CDR1 SGHRS, CDR2 YFSETQ. The CDR3 is 15 residues long. V lost 0 bases to trimming and J lost 2 bases; unmatched junction nucleotides: 4.

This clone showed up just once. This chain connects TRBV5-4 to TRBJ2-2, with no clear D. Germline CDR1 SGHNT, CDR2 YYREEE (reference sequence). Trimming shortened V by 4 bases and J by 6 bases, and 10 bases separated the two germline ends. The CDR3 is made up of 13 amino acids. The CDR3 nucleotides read TGTGCCAGCAGCCAGGTCCTCGCCGGGGAGCTGTTTTTT. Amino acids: CASSQVLAGELFF.

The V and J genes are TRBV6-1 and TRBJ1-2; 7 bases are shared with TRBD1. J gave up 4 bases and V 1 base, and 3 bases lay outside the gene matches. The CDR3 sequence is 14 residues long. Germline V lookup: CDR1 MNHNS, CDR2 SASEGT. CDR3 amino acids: CASSEGGTAYGYTF. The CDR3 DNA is TGTGCCAGCAGTGAAGGCGGGACAGCCTATGGCTACACCTTC.

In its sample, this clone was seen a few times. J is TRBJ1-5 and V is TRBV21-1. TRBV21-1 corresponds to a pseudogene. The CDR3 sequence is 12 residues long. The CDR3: CASRLSNQPQHF. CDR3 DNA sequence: TGTGCCAGCAGACTTAGCAATCAGCCCCAGCATTTT.

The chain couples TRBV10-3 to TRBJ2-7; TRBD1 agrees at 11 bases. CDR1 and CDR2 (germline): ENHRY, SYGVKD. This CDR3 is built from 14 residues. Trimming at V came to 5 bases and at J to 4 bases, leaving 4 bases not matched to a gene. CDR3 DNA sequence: TGTGCCATCAGTTCGGACAGGGGGCTGTACGAGCAGTACTTC. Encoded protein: CAISSDRGLYEQYF.

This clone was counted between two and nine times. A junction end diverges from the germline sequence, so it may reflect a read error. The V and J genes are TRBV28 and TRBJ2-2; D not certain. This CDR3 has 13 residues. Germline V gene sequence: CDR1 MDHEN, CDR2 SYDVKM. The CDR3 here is CASSLFPAGELFF. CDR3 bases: TGTGCCAGCAGCTTATTCCCGGCCGGGGAGCTGTTTTTT.

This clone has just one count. The CDR3 protein is CASSTSGINEQYF. CDR3 nucleotide sequence: TGCGCCAGCTCGACTAGCGGGATAAACGAGCAGTACTTC. V gene TRBV5-1 combines with J gene TRBJ2-7, with 11 nucleotides matching TRBD2. The CDR3 runs to 13 residues. CDR1 is SGHRS, CDR2 YFSETQ, per germline. Losses at the gene ends were 7 bases for V and 5 bases for J; bases not matched to a gene: 5.

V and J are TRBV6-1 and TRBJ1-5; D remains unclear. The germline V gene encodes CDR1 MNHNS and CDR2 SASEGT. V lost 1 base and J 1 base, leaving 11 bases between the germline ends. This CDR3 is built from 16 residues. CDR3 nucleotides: TGTGCCAGCAGTGAAGGCGGGGAACGGAGCAATCAGCCCCAGCATTTT. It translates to CASSEGGERSNQPQHF.

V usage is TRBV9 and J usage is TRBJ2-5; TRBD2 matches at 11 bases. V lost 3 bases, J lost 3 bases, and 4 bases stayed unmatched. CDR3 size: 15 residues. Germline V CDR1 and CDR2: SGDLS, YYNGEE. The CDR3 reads CASSALAGVEETQYF. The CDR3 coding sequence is TGTGCCAGCAGCGCACTAGCGGGAGTTGAAGAGACCCAGTACTTC.

DNA of the CDR3: TGTGCCTGGAGCCGACAGGGTTGGGACACCATATATTTT. As protein: CAWSRQGWDTIYF. The V and J genes are TRBV30 and TRBJ1-3, with 7 bases aligning to TRBD1. Unmatched junction bases numbered 7, after V lost 3 bases and J lost 8 bases. The CDR3 loop spans 13 amino acids. Per the germline V gene, CDR1 is GTSNPN and CDR2 is SVGIG (reference sequence). The full variable domain, in which reference TRBV30 and TRBJ1-3 provide the parts outside the CDR3, is SQTIHQWPATLVQPVGSPLSLECTVEGTSNPNLYWYRQAAGRGLQLLFYSVGIGQISSEVPQNLSASRPQDRQFILSSKKLLLSDSGFYLCAWSRQGWDTIYFGEGSWLTVV.

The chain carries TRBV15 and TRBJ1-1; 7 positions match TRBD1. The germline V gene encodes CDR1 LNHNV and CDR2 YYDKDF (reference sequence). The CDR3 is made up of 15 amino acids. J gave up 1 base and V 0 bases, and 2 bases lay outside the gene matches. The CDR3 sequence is CATSRETGWNTEAFF. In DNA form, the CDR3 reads TGTGCCACCAGCAGAGAGACAGGGTGGAACACTGAAGCTTTCTTT. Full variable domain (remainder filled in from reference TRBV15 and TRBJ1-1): DAMVIQNPRYQVTQFGKPVTLSCSQTLNHNVMYWYQQKSSQAPKLLFHYYDKDFNNEADTPDNFQSRRPNTSFCFLDIRSPGLGDTAMYLCATSRETGWNTEAFFGQGTRLTVV.

CDR3 DNA: TGTGCCAGCAGTTTATGGGGCGGAGGGGCCGCCTCTGGAAACACCATATATTTT. Amino acid sequence: CASSLWGGGAASGNTIYF. This rearrangement joins TRBV28 to TRBJ1-3; weak D call: TRBD1 (5 bases). With 0 bases removed from V and 0 bases from J, the gap between germline ends came to 15 bases. From germline, CDR1 is MDHEN and CDR2 SYDVKM. The CDR3 runs 18 residues.

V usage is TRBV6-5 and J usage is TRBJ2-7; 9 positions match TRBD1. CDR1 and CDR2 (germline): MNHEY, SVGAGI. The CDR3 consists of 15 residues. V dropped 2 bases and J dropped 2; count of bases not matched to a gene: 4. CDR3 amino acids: CASSYVRTGAYEQYF. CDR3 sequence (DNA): TGTGCCAGCAGTTACGTCCGGACAGGGGCCTACGAGCAGTACTTC.